Following are 26 T cell receptor beta chains from one sample sequenced in a study of breast tumors, draining lymph nodes, adjacent tissues. TCRdb re-analysed the multiplex PCR reads in MiXCR, keeping a single row per CDR3 protein. The sample lists about 22,000 distinct CDR3 sequences; around two thirds were seen once. Sequencing used tumor-adjacent breast tissue. Receptor source: a female donor with breast cancer. Some clones in this sample may be carry-over from other donors' samples.

The chain has TRBV7-2 and TRBJ2-7; a weak D match, TRBD2 (6 bases). V gave up 2 bases and J gave up 2 bases, with 16 bases separating them. CDR3 length: 16 residues. Germline CDR1 and CDR2: SGHTA and FQGNSA. Here the CDR3 DNA reads TGTGCCAGCAGCTTAAGGCGGGCGGGGCAAGCCTACGAGCAGTACTTC. Its translation is CASSLRRAGQAYEQYF.

A single count supports this clonotype. The conserved closing phenylalanine or tryptophan is absent in this CDR3, likely reflecting a read error. The DNA is omitted, as the CDR3 cannot be located on it reliably, and the CDR3 follows TCRdb's listing. J is TRBJ2-7 and V is TRBV7-9; TRBD1, as called in the table, went unchecked against the DNA. The CDR3 length is 14 residues, termini included. The germline gives CDR1 SEHNR, CDR2 FQNEAQ (reference sequence). The CDR3 region is CASSRERGVYELYL.

Turning to this clonotype: At one end the junction does not follow the germline gene, possibly because of a read error. J is TRBJ1-5 and V is TRBV15; D is undetermined. Germline values: CDR1 LNHNV, CDR2 YYDKDF (reference sequence). CDR3 length: 15 residues. The CDR3 DNA is TGTGCCACCAGCAGAGATCTGGATTCACGCCGGGCCCCGAATTTT. It encodes CATSRDLDSRRAPNF. Together with reference TRBV15 and TRBJ1-5, the CDR3 gives the full variable domain: DAMVIQNPRYQVTQFGKPVTLSCSQTLNHNVMYWYQQKSSQAPKLLFHYYDKDFNNEADTPDNFQSRRPNTSFCFLDIRSPGLGDTAMYLCATSRDLDSRRAPNFGDGTRLSIL.

The rearrangement links TRBV24-1 to TRBJ2-1, with D unclear. Germline V lookup: CDR1 KGHDR, CDR2 SFDVKD. V dropped 1 base and J dropped 3 bases, with 3 bases sitting between them. The CDR3 loop spans 13 amino acids. Here the CDR3 reads CATSDFGYNEQFF. In DNA, the CDR3 is TGTGCCACCAGTGATTTTGGCTACAATGAGCAGTTCTTC.

This clonotype was picked up a small number of times. The rearrangement joins TRBV7-6 to TRBJ2-5, with D perhaps matching TRBD1 (5 bases). Trimming removed 5 bases from V and 4 bases from J, with 8 bases in between. Germline CDR1 and CDR2: SGHVS and FNYEAQ. This CDR3 spans 12 amino acids. The CDR3 DNA reads TGTGCCAGCAGCCAACAGGCAGAGACCCAGTACTTC. It translates to CASSQQAETQYF. The entire variable domain, with the rest obtained from reference TRBV7-6 and TRBJ2-5, is as follows: GAGVSQSPRYKVTKRGQDVALRCDPISGHVSLYWYRQALGQGPEFLTYFNYEAQQDKSGLPNDRFSAERPEGSISTLTIQRTEQRDSAMYRCASSQQAETQYFGPGTRLLVL.

This clonotype was detected many times. The rearrangement uses TRBV19 and TRBJ2-6, with 8 bases aligning to TRBD1. This CDR3 has 18 residues. J was trimmed by 0 bases and V by 7 bases; bases with no gene match: 11. Germline CDR1 and CDR2: LNHDA and SQIVND (reference sequence). The CDR3 spells CASNDLRQGTSGANVLTF. The DNA for the CDR3 is TGTGCCAGTAATGATTTGAGACAGGGGACCTCTGGGGCCAACGTCCTGACTTTC. Variable domain in full (rest from reference TRBV19 and TRBJ2-6): DGGITQSPKYLFRKEGQNVTLSCEQNLNHDAMYWYRQDPGQGLRLIYYSQIVNDFQKGDIAEGYSVSREKKESFPLTVTSAQKNPTAFYLCASNDLRQGTSGANVLTFGAGSRLTVL.

The chain is built from TRBV13 and TRBJ2-7; D unclear. Per germline, CDR1 PRHDT and CDR2 FYEKMQ (reference sequence). The CDR3 is made up of 13 amino acids. Trimming shortened V by 2 bases and J by 7 bases, and 12 bases separated the two germline ends. CDR3 sequence reads: CASSLPPLGEQYV. The CDR3 DNA reads TGTGCCAGCAGCTTACCCCCCCTAGGGGAGCAGTACGTC.

This clonotype is labeled medium-sized. The chain uses TRBV4-3 and TRBJ2-7, with a weak D call TRBD2 (5 bases). CDR3 size: 14 residues. V was cut by 2 bases and J by 2 bases, with 10 bases left in between. Germline loops: CDR1 LGHNA, CDR2 YSLEER. CDR3 in amino acids: CASSQFGGPYEQYF. CDR3 sequence (DNA): TGCGCCAGCAGCCAATTTGGAGGCCCCTACGAGCAGTACTTC.

The chain employs TRBV11-2 and TRBJ2-7, with D perhaps matching TRBD2 (5 bases). In germline, CDR1 is SGHAT, CDR2 FQNNGV. The CDR3 has 12 residues. V was pared by 2 bases and J by 6 bases, with 8 bases between. The CDR3 sequence: CASSLSEGEQYF. The CDR3 DNA reads TGTGCCAGCAGCTTAAGCGAGGGCGAGCAGTACTTC.

As concerns this clonotype: Its ends do not fully match the called genes, so a read error is possible. The rearrangement uses TRBV18 and TRBJ2-1; D is ambiguous. The length of the CDR3 is 13 residues. Germline-derived CDR1 and CDR2 are KGHSH and LQKENI. The CDR3 protein is CGSSPDSYNEQFF. CDR3 DNA: TGTGGCAGCTCGCCAGACTCCTACAATGAGCAGTTCTTC.

In its sample, this clonotype was seen once. The chain employs TRBV2 and TRBJ2-7; 8 bases match TRBD2. The CDR3 consists of 12 residues. From germline, CDR1 is SNHLY and CDR2 FYNNEI. The ends lost 7 bases at V and 7 bases at J; junction bases unmatched: 6. The CDR3 DNA is TGTGCCAGCAAAGCGGGAGTGCGGGAGCAGTACTTC. Translated, it gives CASKAGVREQYF.

The chain links TRBV12-3 or TRBV12-4 to TRBJ1-2; maybe TRBD1 (6 bases). CDR3 size: 13 residues. The V end was cut by 5 bases, the J end by 5 bases, with 12 bases between. The CDR3 DNA follows: TGTGCCAGCAGTCGGGGGGGGGCTTATGGCTACACCTTC. It translates to CASSRGGAYGYTF.

The CDR3 nucleotides are TGTGCCAGCAGCTTAAATCTCCAGGACAGAGATAATTCACCCCTCCACTTT. Protein product: CASSLNLQDRDNSPLHF. V usage is TRBV7-2 and J usage is TRBJ1-6; possibly TRBD1 for D (6 bases). Trimming stripped 2 bases from V and 5 bases from J, with 16 bases between. Germline lookup yields CDR1 SGHTA and CDR2 FQGNSA. This CDR3 is 17 amino acids long.

The CDR3 region has the DNA TGTGCCAGCAGCCAAGTACCCTACGAGCAGTACTTC. Its translation is CASSQVPYEQYF. The rearrangement joins TRBV3-1 to TRBJ2-7; no reliable D call. Per the germline V gene, CDR1 is LGHDT and CDR2 is YNNKEL (reference sequence). Deletions cut 1 base from V and 2 bases from J, with 3 bases between. CDR3 length equals 12 residues.

The chain has TRBV5-1 and TRBJ2-7, with D uncertain. Trimming took 5 bases from V and 5 from J, leaving 14 bases between them. There are 13 residues in the CDR3. Germline V CDR1 and CDR2: SGHRS, YFSETQ. CDR3 nucleotides: TGCGCCAGCAGACCCGCTTTACCCGACGAGCAGTACTTC. Encoded protein: CASRPALPDEQYF.

The chain employs TRBV5-1 and TRBJ2-1, with 7 bases matching TRBD1. The CDR3 sequence is 13 residues long. V was clipped by 2 bases and J by 5 bases; unmatched bases: 1. Germline V lookup: CDR1 SGHRS, CDR2 YFSETQ. The CDR3 protein is CASSLTGDNEQFF. The CDR3 DNA follows: TGCGCCAGCAGCTTAACAGGGGACAATGAGCAGTTCTTC.

J is TRBJ1-6 and V is TRBV25-1; D gene ambiguous. V was clipped by 1 base and J by 6 bases, with 7 bases between them. Germline V gene data show CDR1 as MGHDK and CDR2 as SYGVNS. This CDR3 spans 14 amino acids. The chain's CDR3 is CASSEWNSNSPLHF. In nucleotides, the CDR3 is TGTGCCAGCAGTGAATGGAATTCTAATTCACCCCTCCACTTT.

The V call is TRBV20-1, the J call TRBJ2-2; perhaps TRBD2 as D (6 bases). The length of the CDR3 is 14 residues. Germline CDR1 is DFQATT and CDR2 is SNEGSKA (reference sequence). With 2 bases removed from V and 1 base from J, the gap between germline ends came to 8 bases. The CDR3 spells CSARTSLNTGELFF. CDR3 DNA: TGCAGTGCTAGAACTAGCCTGAACACCGGGGAGCTGTTTTTT.

This clonotype is deemed medium-sized. This rearrangement joins TRBV19 to TRBJ1-2; no reliable D call. Deletions cut 5 bases from V and 4 bases from J, with 8 bases between. Germline CDR1 LNHDA, CDR2 SQIVND (reference sequence). The CDR3 length is 12 residues. CDR3 DNA: TGTGCCAGTAGTCCCGGGTCCTATGGCTACACCTTC. The encoded protein is CASSPGSYGYTF. Based on the CDR3 plus reference TRBV19 and TRBJ1-2, the full variable domain is DGGITQSPKYLFRKEGQNVTLSCEQNLNHDAMYWYRQDPGQGLRLIYYSQIVNDFQKGDIAEGYSVSREKKESFPLTVTSAQKNPTAFYLCASSPGSYGYTFGSGTRLTVV.

This clonotype was counted at least ten times. CDR3 sequence (DNA): TGTGCCAGCAGTCACGGCGGGCGGATAGTAGGCTACACCTTC. Its translation: CASSHGGRIVGYTF. This sequence joins TRBV6-2 or TRBV6-3 and TRBJ1-2; D is uncertain. Germline CDR1 is MNHEY and CDR2 is SVGEGT. There are 14 residues in the CDR3. Trimming took off 5 bases at V and 8 bases at J, with 18 bases between the two ends.

This clonotype came up many times. A clone one base away is much larger, so this may be a read error. The chain has TRBV20-1 and TRBJ1-2, with TRBD1 matching 7 bases. The CDR3 totals 19 residues. Germline loops: CDR1 DFQATT, CDR2 SNEGSKA (reference sequence). J was trimmed by 4 bases and V by 2 bases; bases with no gene match: 22. CDR3 protein: CSARSRSGTAGFGGYGYTF. The CDR3 DNA follows: TGCAGTGCTAGAAGCCGCTCCGGGACAGCGGGCTTTGGAGGCTATGGCTACACCTTC.

The chain uses TRBV5-6 and TRBJ2-7; D unresolved. V lost 3 bases and J lost 4, with 11 bases in between. CDR1 SGHDT and CDR2 YYEEEE come from the germline V gene. The CDR3 has 13 amino acids. CDR3 sequence (DNA): TGTGCCAGCAGCTCCTCCCAAGGGTACGAGCAGTACTTC. The encoded protein is CASSSSQGYEQYF.

The genes are TRBV30 and TRBJ2-7; 9 bases line up with TRBD2. CDR1 is GTSNPN, CDR2 SVGIG, per germline (reference sequence). V was pared by 5 bases and J by 0 bases, with 2 bases of the junction left unmatched. The CDR3 covers 13 residues. In DNA form, the CDR3 reads TGTGCCTGGCAGGGACTAGCCTCCTACGAGCAGTACTTC. Translated: CAWQGLASYEQYF.

This clonotype was found many times. The rearrangement joins TRBV19 to TRBJ2-2; possible D gene TRBD2, 5 bases. CDR3 length equals 15 residues. Germline V gene data show CDR1 as LNHDA and CDR2 as SQIVND (reference sequence). V dropped 4 bases and J dropped 6 bases, with 15 bases sitting between them. CDR3 DNA sequence: TGTGCCAGTAGTAGGTCTGCTCGGGGATCCGGGGAGCTGTTTTTT. This sequence encodes CASSRSARGSGELFF. Together with reference TRBV19 and TRBJ2-2, the CDR3 gives the full variable domain: DGGITQSPKYLFRKEGQNVTLSCEQNLNHDAMYWYRQDPGQGLRLIYYSQIVNDFQKGDIAEGYSVSREKKESFPLTVTSAQKNPTAFYLCASSRSARGSGELFFGEGSRLTVL.

This clonotype was seen ten or more times. This chain links TRBV27 with TRBJ2-1, with a possible D match to TRBD2 (5 bases). Trimming left V 5 bases short and J 2 bases short, with 16 bases between. This CDR3 spans 16 amino acids. Looked up from germline, CDR1 is MNHEY and CDR2 is SMNVEV (reference sequence). CDR3 coding DNA: TGTGCCAGCAGTCCTTATGGGGAGATCCCCTACAATGAGCAGTTCTTC. This encodes CASSPYGEIPYNEQFF.

The chain carries TRBV20-1 and TRBJ2-4; TRBD2 agrees at 7 bases. The CDR3 spans 17 residues. After removal of 0 bases from V and 1 base from J, the junction contained 9 bases not matched to a gene. Germline CDR1 and CDR2: DFQATT and SNEGSKA (reference sequence). In DNA form, the CDR3 reads TGCAGTGCTAGAGATTGGGAGGGGCCGGGGGCCAAAAACATTCAGTACTTC. It codes for CSARDWEGPGAKNIQYF.